Shown below are 16 T cell receptor beta chains from a single sample sequenced in a study of T cell clusters in autoimmune cytopenias. TRB amplification used approximately 250 ng of peripheral blood genomic DNA. TRB was amplified by touch-down multiplex PCR, primer pools A and B combined. TCRdb reprocessed the multiplex PCR reads and reports one entry per CDR3 protein, with no DNA. The table gives 6,000 to 9,500 distinct CDR3 sequences; the top ten clones make up under 40% of it. These sequences were also reported in another study, on T cell repertoires in aging, cancer and after chemotherapy.

Material for sequencing was peripheral blood. All receptors derive from a human donor with an autoimmune cytopenia or autoimmune hepatitis (not recorded which).

This sequence joins TRBV6-5 and TRBJ1-1. The CDR3 is 13 residues long. In germline, CDR1 is MNHEY, CDR2 SVGAGI. The chain's CDR3 is CASSQDGNTEAFF.

This rearrangement joins TRBV12-3 or TRBV12-4 to TRBJ1-1; the TRBD1 assignment by TCRdb is unverifiable without DNA. There are 18 residues in the CDR3. The CDR3 protein is CASSFTSLQGLRLAEAFF.

J is TRBJ2-7 and V is TRBV27. The CDR3 runs 15 residues. Germline V gene data show CDR1 as MNHEY and CDR2 as SMNVEV (reference sequence). The chain's CDR3 is CASSRFGNGAYEQYF.

Considering frequency, this clonotype is medium-sized (0.01 to 0.1%). The V and J genes are TRBV20-1 and TRBJ1-2; the D call of TRBD1 rests on TCRdb alone, since no DNA is present to check it. The CDR3 covers 13 residues. Germline V lookup: CDR1 DFQATT, CDR2 SNEGSKA (reference sequence). The CDR3 spells CSARATGGGGYTF.

The rearrangement links TRBV30 to TRBJ1-1; the TRBD1 assignment by TCRdb is unverifiable without DNA. Germline CDR1 is GTSNPN and CDR2 is SVGIG (reference sequence). This CDR3 region has 14 residues. The CDR3 reads CAWSAGQGFVEAFF.

This chain joins TRBV6-5 and TRBJ1-2; the TRBD1 assignment by TCRdb is unverifiable without DNA. This CDR3 region has 14 residues. Germline CDR1 MNHEY, CDR2 SVGAGI. The CDR3: CASSREGQGYGYTF.

The chain recombines TRBV5-1 with TRBJ1-3; lacking DNA, the TRBD1 call made by TCRdb goes unchecked. Germline CDR1 SGHRS, CDR2 YFSETQ. The CDR3 contains 16 residues. CDR3 sequence reads: CASSLMTGGFGNTIYF.

Frequency places this clonotype as medium-sized (0.01 to 0.1%). The chain recombines TRBV20-1 with TRBJ1-2. The CDR3 consists of 15 residues. Germline CDR1 and CDR2: DFQATT and SNEGSKA (reference sequence). This CDR3 reads CSAATKGVRNYGYTF.

The CDR3 reads CASGGVAGDRTDTQYF. The chain has TRBV12-5 and TRBJ2-3; the TRBD2 assignment by TCRdb is unverifiable without DNA. This CDR3 is built from 16 residues. Germline assignment: CDR1 LGHNT and CDR2 FRNRAP.

The genes are TRBV5-6 and TRBJ1-2; absent DNA, TCRdb's TRBD1 call cannot be checked. The CDR3 contains 16 residues. Germline-derived CDR1 and CDR2 are SGHDT and YYEEEE. This CDR3 is CASSLARDRAHYGYTF.

Measured by frequency, this clonotype is medium-sized. This sequence joins TRBV7-2 and TRBJ2-4; TCRdb designates TRBD1, a call that cannot be tested without DNA. The CDR3 has 15 amino acids. Germline assignment: CDR1 SGHTA and CDR2 FQGNSA. The CDR3 is CASSLDWGAQNIQYF.

In terms of frequency, this clonotype is medium-sized. The chain joins TRBV7-6 to TRBJ1-6; there is no DNA to check the TCRdb D call of TRBD1. This CDR3 is 16 amino acids long. Germline V gene lookup returns CDR1 SGHVS and CDR2 FNYEAQ. The CDR3 region is CASSLVTGARDSPLHF.

The rearrangement joins TRBV5-1 to TRBJ2-5; lacking DNA, the TRBD2 call made by TCRdb goes unchecked. CDR1 and CDR2 (germline): SGHRS, YFSETQ. This CDR3 has 15 residues. Here the CDR3 reads CASSFSGTSMETQYF.

The chain has TRBV6-2 or TRBV6-3 and TRBJ1-1; TCRdb reports TRBD1, a call that lacks DNA to check it against. The CDR3 contains 14 residues. The germline V gene has CDR1 MNHEY and CDR2 SVGEGT. The CDR3 sequence is CASSWDRGGTEAFF.

The chain combines TRBV4-1 with TRBJ1-2; TCRdb returns TRBD1, unconfirmable since there is no DNA. Germline CDR1 is MGHRA and CDR2 is YSYEKL. This CDR3 has 14 residues. CDR3 sequence: CASSQEGSGHGYTF.

This clonotype is identified as medium-sized (0.01 to 0.1%) from frequency. Here the CDR3 reads CASSDSSYEQYF. The chain carries TRBV5-4 and TRBJ2-7. This CDR3 spans 12 amino acids. Germline CDR1 reads SGHNT; CDR2 reads YYREEE (reference sequence).